This T cell receptor (beta chain) emerged from a study of cytomegalovirus exposure and HLA in healthy donors. Study details: Early released data had about 80 million unique TCRs, all coming from HLA-typed donors.

Study-wide results and limits: Overall, roughly 150 TCR beta chains were annotated as cytomegalovirus-associated.

CDR1 is SGHVS, CDR2 FQNEAQ, per germline. The ends were cut back, 8 bases at V and 5 bases at J, with 12 bases in the middle. This CDR3 contains 13 residues. In the case of this clone: As yet, its antigen is unknown.

The primer mix had 60 Vbeta and 13 Jbeta primers. The protocol was immunoSEQ multiplex PCR, while the TCRdb copy is restricted to in-frame clones and leaves out a portion. Counted here are around 140,000 clones, 78% occurring once; the ten biggest clones make up roughly 2.9%. Sequencing was done on a sample of PBMCs. The clonotype comes from a female donor in good health and CMV-seronegative. The V call is TRBV7-8, the J call TRBJ2-2; TRBD2 is a possible D gene (6 bases). CDR3 amino acids: CASGGPGTGELFF. Written as DNA, the CDR3 is TGTGCCAGCGGAGGGCCTGGGACCGGGGAGCTGTTTTTT.